These T cell receptor beta chains were read from a single sample in a study of OX40 agonist ivuxolimab in advanced cancers. TCRdb's copy holds only in-frame clones and misses some; the assay was immunoSEQ multiplex PCR. This repertoire shows some 62,000 clones, roughly nine tenths found once; its top ten account for roughly 0.56%. The material was CD4+ or CD8+ T cells sorted from blood, obtained in a trial of the OX40 agonist ivuxolimab. These receptors originate from an adult with an advanced solid tumor such as melanoma, head and neck, liver or kidney cancer. CDR3s leave out the opening cysteine and the closing phenylalanine or tryptophan. The D gene is left open where the match is weak. Clone size is not always given. Where it is, it says once, few, many or a class for expanded clones.

>-|-|TRBJ2-1|TRBV21-1
ASSNASGDYNEQF
>-|-|TRBJ2-7|TRBV6-1
ATTGLRGSYEQY
>-|-|TRBJ1-5|TRBV6-1
ASTQTAPYNQPQH
>-|-|TRBJ1-3|TRBV6-5
ASKVGQDSGNTIY
>-|-|TRBJ1-2|TRBV11-2
ASSSGKQGNYGYT
>TRBD2|-|TRBJ2-2|TRBV5-4
ASSLETSLTGELF
>-|-|TRBJ1-1|TRBV6-5
ASSYPQSTEAF
>TRBD1|-|TRBJ2-2|TRBV5-4
ASSSGTGSFTGELF
>-|-|TRBJ2-1|TRBV7-9
ASRGTGPEQF
>TRBD1|-|TRBJ1-2|TRBV5-1
ASSPDRGNYGYT
>-|-|TRBJ2-3|TRBV6-6
ASSEDEIMDTQY
>-|-|TRBJ2-7|TRBV7-3
ASWKGRPATYEQY
>-|-|TRBJ1-1|TRBV30
AWSSQGYTEAF
>-|-|TRBJ1-2|TRBV29-1
SVDVGDGGYT
>-|once|TRBJ1-1|TRBV6-1
ASSGQPNTEAF
>-|-|TRBJ2-5|TRBV2
ASSAQTQGETQY
>TRBD1|-|TRBJ1-3|TRBV9
ASSVGDSSGNTIY
>-|-|TRBJ2-7|TRBV2
ASSMGRGVYEQY
>-|-|TRBJ1-2|TRBV5-5
ASSFSMTNYGYT
>-|-|TRBJ2-6|TRBV2
ASSEQASGANVLT
>-|-|TRBJ2-5|TRBV10-3
AIIQHYGQRQETQY
>-|-|TRBJ1-1|TRBV30
AWSRQGLEAF
>-|-|TRBJ2-2|TRBV10-3
AISEGTRYTGELF
>-|-|TRBJ2-3|TRBV7-2
ASSWGLPTDTQY
>-|-|TRBJ2-5|TRBV19
ASTPGGVGETQY
>-|-|TRBJ2-7|TRBV19
ASSRQGSEQY
>-|-|TRBJ1-4|TRBV7-9
ASSLVGGDGEKLF
>-|-|TRBJ1-6|TRBV9
ASSVASGGDGGNSPLH
>-|-|TRBJ2-2|TRBV6-5
ASRSLTGTGELF
>TRBD2|-|TRBJ2-3|TRBV4-1
ASSQEGLAGADTQY
>-|-|TRBJ1-2|TRBV9
ASGMDYGYT
>TRBD1|-|TRBJ1-2|TRBV2
ASRGQDNYGYT
>TRBD1|few|TRBJ1-4|TRBV30
AWSADQGAWEKLF
>-|-|TRBJ1-3|TRBV19
ASMPSGNTIY
>-|-|TRBJ2-2|TRBV7-2
ASSSRTANTGELF
>TRBD2|once|TRBJ2-7|TRBV11-2
ASSLASGSSYEQY
>-|-|TRBJ1-3|TRBV2
ASSLGETLTGNTIY
>-|-|-|TRBV19
ASSTRGGPSNQPQY
>TRBD1|-|TRBJ1-2|TRBV11-2
ASSSVSGGADYGYT
>-|-|TRBJ2-1|TRBV11-2
ASSSRTAQSNNEQF
>-|-|TRBJ1-4|TRBV2
AEGDEKLF
>TRBD1|-|TRBJ2-3|TRBV18
ASSQDRVSDTQY
>-|-|TRBJ2-3|TRBV6-5
ASFDVGVPDTQY
>-|-|TRBJ1-4|TRBV5-5
ASSLGGNEKLF
>TRBD1|-|TRBJ2-5|TRBV6-1
ASSATGARETQY
>TRBD2|-|TRBJ2-3|TRBV7-9
ASSYGLADYTDTQY
>-|-|TRBJ2-3|TRBV25-1
ASSPSGAAQDTQY
>TRBD1|-|TRBJ2-2|TRBV7-9
ASSPGQGLELF
>-|-|TRBJ1-6|TRBV27
ASSFERSAPLH
>TRBD1|-|TRBJ1-1|TRBV6-1
ASSSQGDTEAF
>TRBD2|once|TRBJ2-1|TRBV15
ATRASGANYNEQF
>-|-|TRBJ2-7|TRBV5-1
ASSLFNSYEQY
>-|-|TRBJ2-7|TRBV30
AWSSGVTYEQY